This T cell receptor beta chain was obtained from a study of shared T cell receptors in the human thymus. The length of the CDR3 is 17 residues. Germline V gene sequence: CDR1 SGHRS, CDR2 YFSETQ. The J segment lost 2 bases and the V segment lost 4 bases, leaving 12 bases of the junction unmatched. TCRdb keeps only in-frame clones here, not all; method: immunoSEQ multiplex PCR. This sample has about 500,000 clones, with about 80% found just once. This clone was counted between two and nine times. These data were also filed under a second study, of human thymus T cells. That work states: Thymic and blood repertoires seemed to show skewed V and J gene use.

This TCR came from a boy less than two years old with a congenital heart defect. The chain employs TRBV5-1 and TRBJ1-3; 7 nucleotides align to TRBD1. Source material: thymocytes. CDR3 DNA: TGCGCCAGCAGCCACAGGCCGTGGACAGGTCCTGGAAACACCATATATTTT. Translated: CASSHRPWTGPGNTIYF.